Listed below are T cell receptor beta chains from one sample, sequenced in a study of spatial heterogeneity in lung cancer. From the 5' RACE reads, TCRdb called clonotypes with MiXCR, one entry per CDR3 protein. Counted here are more than 6,500 distinct CDR3 sequences, around 5.9% occurring once; the ten biggest clones make up roughly two fifths. The source material was PBMCs, sampled at surgery. These receptors were obtained from a male donor with early-stage non-small cell lung cancer. Each CDR3 is given with its conserved first and last residue. The order of the fields is V gene, clone size, D gene, J gene, CDR3 protein, CDR3 DNA. The D gene is left open where the match is weak. Only part of the rows carry a size: once, few, many, or a class if the clone is expanded.

v_call: TRBV5-1; clone_size: many; d_call: TRBD1; j_call: TRBJ2-7; cdr3_aa: CASRDNRGDEQYF; cdr3_nt: TGCGCCAGCAGAGATAACAGGGGGGACGAGCAGTACTTC
v_call: TRBV20-1; clone_size: many; d_call: -; j_call: TRBJ2-7; cdr3_aa: CSAWDGTTYEQYF; cdr3_nt: TGCAGTGCGTGGGACGGAACCACCTACGAGCAGTACTTC
v_call: TRBV12-3/TRBV12-4; clone_size: many; d_call: -; j_call: TRBJ1-1; cdr3_aa: CASSFDGGSGTTEAFF; cdr3_nt: TGTGCCAGCAGTTTTGATGGTGGATCTGGGACCACTGAAGCTTTCTTT
v_call: TRBV7-2; clone_size: -; d_call: -; j_call: TRBJ2-7; cdr3_aa: CASSVDAGQHYEQYF; cdr3_nt: TGTGCCAGCAGCGTAGACGCCGGACAACACTACGAGCAGTACTTC
v_call: TRBV6-5; clone_size: few; d_call: TRBD2; j_call: TRBJ2-7; cdr3_aa: CASSYGREGPYEQYF; cdr3_nt: TGTGCCAGCAGTTACGGGCGGGAGGGCCCATACGAGCAGTACTTC
v_call: TRBV11-2; clone_size: many; d_call: -; j_call: TRBJ1-2; cdr3_aa: CASSARGYGYTF; cdr3_nt: TGTGCCAGCAGCGCTCGGGGATATGGCTACACCTTC
v_call: TRBV5-1; clone_size: -; d_call: -; j_call: TRBJ1-5; cdr3_aa: CASSLGREQPQHF; cdr3_nt: TGCGCCAGCAGCTTGGGGAGGGAGCAGCCCCAGCATTTT
v_call: TRBV18; clone_size: many; d_call: TRBD1; j_call: TRBJ1-2; cdr3_aa: CASSTDRANYGYTF; cdr3_nt: TGTGCCAGCTCAACTGACAGGGCCAACTATGGCTACACCTTC
v_call: TRBV6-5; clone_size: many; d_call: -; j_call: TRBJ1-5; cdr3_aa: CASSYAGGGNQPQHF; cdr3_nt: TGTGCCAGCAGTTACGCCGGGGGCGGCAATCAGCCCCAGCATTTT
v_call: TRBV10-3; clone_size: few; d_call: TRBD1; j_call: TRBJ2-2; cdr3_aa: CAIRGTANTGELFF; cdr3_nt: TGTGCCATCAGGGGGACAGCGAACACCGGGGAGCTGTTTTTT
v_call: TRBV4-1; clone_size: many; d_call: TRBD2; j_call: TRBJ2-7; cdr3_aa: CASSHRSGRNTYEQYF; cdr3_nt: TGCGCCAGCAGCCACCGTAGCGGGAGGAACACCTACGAGCAGTACTTC
v_call: TRBV27; clone_size: few; d_call: -; j_call: TRBJ2-2; cdr3_aa: CASGSLGTGNTGELFF; cdr3_nt: TGTGCCAGCGGATCGCTAGGGACGGGAAACACCGGGGAGCTGTTTTTT
v_call: TRBV10-3; clone_size: many; d_call: -; j_call: TRBJ2-7; cdr3_aa: CAISESWERREQYF; cdr3_nt: TGTGCCATCAGTGAGTCATGGGAGCGACGGGAGCAGTACTTC
v_call: TRBV6-4; clone_size: -; d_call: -; j_call: TRBJ2-1; cdr3_aa: CASSEMRGGPNEQFF; cdr3_nt: TGTGCCAGCAGTGAGATGAGGGGGGGGCCAAATGAGCAGTTCTTC
v_call: TRBV11-2; clone_size: many; d_call: TRBD1; j_call: TRBJ1-2; cdr3_aa: CASSPAWDSNYGYTF; cdr3_nt: TGTGCCAGCAGCCCCGCTTGGGACAGTAACTATGGCTACACCTTC
v_call: TRBV7-6; clone_size: many; d_call: TRBD2; j_call: TRBJ2-3; cdr3_aa: CASSLDGSWGLVRTDTQYF; cdr3_nt: TGTGCCAGCAGCCTTGACGGGTCATGGGGACTAGTCCGCACAGATACGCAGTATTTT
v_call: TRBV5-1; clone_size: medium-sized; d_call: TRBD2; j_call: TRBJ2-1; cdr3_aa: CASSLFLAGGPSNEQFF; cdr3_nt: TGCGCCAGCAGCTTGTTTCTAGCGGGGGGCCCAAGTAATGAGCAGTTCTTC
v_call: TRBV12-5; clone_size: many; d_call: TRBD1; j_call: TRBJ1-1; cdr3_aa: CASGLGLPGQGAPEAFF; cdr3_nt: TGTGCTAGTGGTTTGGGGCTCCCGGGACAGGGGGCCCCTGAAGCTTTCTTT
v_call: TRBV6-2/TRBV6-3; clone_size: many; d_call: -; j_call: TRBJ2-3; cdr3_aa: CASSQDGGRRGSDTQYF; cdr3_nt: TGTGCCAGCAGCCAAGACGGGGGGCGAAGGGGGTCAGATACGCAGTATTTT
v_call: TRBV30; clone_size: many; d_call: TRBD2; j_call: TRBJ2-7; cdr3_aa: CAWSRLAQREYEQYF; cdr3_nt: TGTGCCTGGAGCAGACTGGCCCAGCGGGAGTACGAGCAGTACTTC
v_call: TRBV4-3; clone_size: many; d_call: TRBD2; j_call: TRBJ2-7; cdr3_aa: CASSQTSGRGSYEQYF; cdr3_nt: TGCGCCAGCAGCCAAACTAGCGGGAGAGGCTCCTACGAGCAGTACTTC
v_call: TRBV5-6; clone_size: many; d_call: -; j_call: TRBJ2-1; cdr3_aa: CASSPVTSYNEQFF; cdr3_nt: TGTGCCAGCAGCCCGGTCACCTCCTACAATGAGCAGTTCTTC
v_call: TRBV27; clone_size: many; d_call: -; j_call: TRBJ2-1; cdr3_aa: CASSLTRRGSSYNEQFF; cdr3_nt: TGTGCCAGCAGTTTAACGAGACGGGGGAGCTCCTACAATGAGCAGTTCTTC
v_call: TRBV7-8; clone_size: many; d_call: -; j_call: TRBJ2-2; cdr3_aa: CASSLFTVNTGELFF; cdr3_nt: TGTGCCAGCAGCTTATTCACCGTCAACACCGGGGAGCTGTTTTTT
v_call: TRBV7-2; clone_size: many; d_call: -; j_call: TRBJ2-2; cdr3_aa: CASSLVVGRNTGELFF; cdr3_nt: TGTGCCAGCAGCTTAGTAGTGGGACGGAACACCGGGGAGCTGTTTTTT
v_call: TRBV30; clone_size: many; d_call: -; j_call: TRBJ2-5; cdr3_aa: CAWSVGRSRYF; cdr3_nt: TGTGCCTGGAGTGTCGGCAGGTCAAGGTACTTC
v_call: TRBV6-5; clone_size: many; d_call: -; j_call: TRBJ2-5; cdr3_aa: CASSYSFSSFGETQYF; cdr3_nt: TGTGCCAGCAGTTACTCCTTTTCATCCTTCGGGGAGACCCAGTACTTC
v_call: TRBV4-1; clone_size: many; d_call: -; j_call: TRBJ2-2; cdr3_aa: CASSHYKQAKKGAGELFF; cdr3_nt: TGCGCCAGCAGCCATTACAAGCAGGCAAAGAAGGGGGCCGGGGAGCTGTTTTTT
v_call: TRBV5-1; clone_size: many; d_call: -; j_call: TRBJ2-3; cdr3_aa: CASSLQQASTDTQYF; cdr3_nt: TGCGCCAGCAGCTTACAACAGGCTAGCACAGATACGCAGTATTTT